A selection of T cell receptor beta chains follows, all from one sample in a study of cytomegalovirus exposure and HLA in healthy donors. Assay: immunoSEQ multiplex PCR; the TCRdb copy retains only in-frame clones and omits some. The repertoire has 250,000 or so clones, 80% to 95% of them found once; the top ten carry around 1.7%. What was sequenced was PBMCs. The receptors come from a girl aged 2-10 years in good health and CMV-seronegative. The CDR3 runs from the conserved cysteine through the conserved F or W. Each record gives: J gene, V gene, D gene, CDR3 protein, CDR3 DNA. The D gene is left open where the match is weak.

J gene: TRBJ2-1
V gene: TRBV11-1
D gene: -
CDR3 protein: CASSELRGGSYNEQFF
CDR3 DNA: TGTGCCAGCAGCGAACTTAGGGGGGGATCCTACAATGAGCAGTTCTTC

J gene: TRBJ2-7
V gene: TRBV10-2
D gene: TRBD2
CDR3 protein: CASSEKLGTSGRGEQYF
CDR3 DNA: TGCGCCAGCAGTGAGAAATTAGGGACTAGCGGGAGAGGTGAGCAGTACTTC

J gene: TRBJ2-7
V gene: TRBV5-1
D gene: -
CDR3 protein: CASSFGSSYEQYF
CDR3 DNA: TGCGCCAGCAGCTTTGGGAGTTCCTACGAGCAGTACTTC

J gene: TRBJ1-5
V gene: TRBV2
D gene: -
CDR3 protein: CASSEAQGQHF
CDR3 DNA: TGTGCCAGCAGTGAGGCACAGGGTCAGCATTTT

J gene: TRBJ1-1
V gene: TRBV27
D gene: -
CDR3 protein: CASSATGRTEAFF
CDR3 DNA: TGTGCCAGCAGTGCCACAGGGCGGACTGAAGCTTTCTTT

J gene: TRBJ2-5
V gene: TRBV23-1
D gene: TRBD2
CDR3 protein: CASSRLAELAGGGQETQYF
CDR3 DNA: TGCGCCAGCAGTCGCCTGGCGGAACTAGCGGGAGGGGGGCAAGAGACCCAGTACTTC

J gene: TRBJ1-4
V gene: TRBV6-6
D gene: TRBD1
CDR3 protein: CASSPRDRVEKLFF
CDR3 DNA: TGTGCCAGCAGTCCCCGGGACAGGGTTGAAAAACTGTTTTTT

J gene: TRBJ2-1
V gene: TRBV11-2
D gene: -
CDR3 protein: CASSPNPAQGSGYNEQFF
CDR3 DNA: TGTGCCAGCAGCCCAAATCCGGCGCAGGGTAGCGGCTACAATGAGCAGTTCTTC

J gene: TRBJ2-1
V gene: TRBV5-1
D gene: -
CDR3 protein: CASSLSGDYNEQFF
CDR3 DNA: TGCGCCAGCAGCTTATCCGGAGACTACAATGAGCAGTTCTTC

J gene: TRBJ2-7
V gene: TRBV12-1
D gene: -
CDR3 protein: CASSFPTGASPYYEQYF
CDR3 DNA: TGTGCCAGCAGCTTCCCGACAGGGGCATCACCCTACTACGAGCAGTACTTC

J gene: TRBJ1-1
V gene: TRBV2
D gene: TRBD1
CDR3 protein: CASSPNVGQGLTEAFF
CDR3 DNA: TGTGCCAGCAGTCCTAATGTGGGACAGGGTTTAACTGAAGCTTTCTTT

J gene: TRBJ1-5
V gene: TRBV7-2
D gene: -
CDR3 protein: CASSLRQGGSNQPQHF
CDR3 DNA: TGTGCCAGCAGCTTACGGCAGGGTGGGTCCAATCAGCCCCAGCATTTT

J gene: TRBJ1-1
V gene: TRBV6-5
D gene: TRBD1
CDR3 protein: CASSQTRDSYTEAFF
CDR3 DNA: TGTGCCAGCAGTCAAACCCGGGACAGCTACACTGAAGCTTTCTTT

J gene: TRBJ2-1
V gene: TRBV30
D gene: TRBD2
CDR3 protein: CAWFAGGDNEQFF
CDR3 DNA: TGTGCCTGGTTTGCGGGGGGTGACAATGAGCAGTTCTTC

J gene: TRBJ2-1
V gene: TRBV6-4
D gene: -
CDR3 protein: CASSRSPGAYNEQFF
CDR3 DNA: TGTGCCAGCAGTAGGTCCCCCGGGGCCTACAATGAGCAGTTCTTC

J gene: TRBJ1-1
V gene: TRBV28
D gene: -
CDR3 protein: CASTMGLANTEAFF
CDR3 DNA: TGTGCCAGCACCATGGGGCTGGCGAACACTGAAGCTTTCTTT

J gene: TRBJ2-7
V gene: TRBV7-8
D gene: -
CDR3 protein: CASSPPSGYEQYF
CDR3 DNA: TGTGCCAGCAGCCCCCCCTCAGGATACGAGCAGTACTTC

J gene: TRBJ1-4
V gene: TRBV28
D gene: TRBD1
CDR3 protein: CASSFQIPGQLSNEKLFF
CDR3 DNA: TGTGCCAGCAGTTTCCAGATCCCGGGACAGTTATCTAATGAAAAACTGTTTTTT

J gene: TRBJ2-7
V gene: TRBV10-3
D gene: -
CDR3 protein: CATTLGARAYEQYF
CDR3 DNA: TGTGCCACCACCTTGGGGGCCCGAGCCTACGAGCAGTACTTC

J gene: TRBJ2-3
V gene: TRBV9
D gene: TRBD2
CDR3 protein: CASSVSGGHYTDTQYF
CDR3 DNA: TGTGCCAGCAGCGTAAGCGGGGGCCACTACACAGATACGCAGTATTTT

J gene: TRBJ2-3
V gene: TRBV4-1
D gene: TRBD2
CDR3 protein: CASSQGPSGGATDTQYF
CDR3 DNA: TGCGCCAGCAGCCAGGGACCTAGCGGGGGGGCGACAGATACGCAGTATTTT

J gene: TRBJ1-2
V gene: TRBV6-4
D gene: TRBD1
CDR3 protein: CASTDRGYGYTF
CDR3 DNA: TGTGCCAGTACAGACAGGGGCTATGGCTACACCTTC